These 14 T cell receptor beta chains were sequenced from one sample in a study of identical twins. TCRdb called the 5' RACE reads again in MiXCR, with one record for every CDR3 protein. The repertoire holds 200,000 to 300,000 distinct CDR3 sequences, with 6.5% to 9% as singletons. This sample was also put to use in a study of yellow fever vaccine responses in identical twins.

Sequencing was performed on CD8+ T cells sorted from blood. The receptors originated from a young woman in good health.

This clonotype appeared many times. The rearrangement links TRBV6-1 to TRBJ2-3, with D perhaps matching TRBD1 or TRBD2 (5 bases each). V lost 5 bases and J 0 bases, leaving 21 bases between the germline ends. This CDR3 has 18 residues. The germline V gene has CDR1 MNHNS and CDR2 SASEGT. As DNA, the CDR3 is TGTGCCAGCAGTCCCCGGACCGGGACGGGCCCTAGCACAGATACGCAGTATTTT. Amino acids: CASSPRTGTGPSTDTQYF.

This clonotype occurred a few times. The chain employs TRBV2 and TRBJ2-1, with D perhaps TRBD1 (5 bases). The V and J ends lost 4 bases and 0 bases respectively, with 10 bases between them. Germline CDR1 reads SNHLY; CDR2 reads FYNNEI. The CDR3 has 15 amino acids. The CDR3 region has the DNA TGTGCCAGCAGTGTTGTCGGACACTCCTACAATGAGCAGTTCTTC. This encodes CASSVVGHSYNEQFF.

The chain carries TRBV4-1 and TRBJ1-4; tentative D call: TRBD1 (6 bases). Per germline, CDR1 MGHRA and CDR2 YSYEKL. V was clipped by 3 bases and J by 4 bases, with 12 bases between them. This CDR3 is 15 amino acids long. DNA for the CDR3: TGCGCCAGCAGCCATCGCTCAGGGGTTAATGAAAAACTGTTTTTT. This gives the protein CASSHRSGVNEKLFF.

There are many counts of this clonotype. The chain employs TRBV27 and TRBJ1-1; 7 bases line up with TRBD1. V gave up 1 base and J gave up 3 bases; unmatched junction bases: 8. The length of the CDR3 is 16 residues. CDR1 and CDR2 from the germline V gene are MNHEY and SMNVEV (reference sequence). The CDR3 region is CASSLWPRGRDTEAFF. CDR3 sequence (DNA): TGTGCCAGCAGTTTATGGCCGAGGGGGCGCGACACTGAAGCTTTCTTT.

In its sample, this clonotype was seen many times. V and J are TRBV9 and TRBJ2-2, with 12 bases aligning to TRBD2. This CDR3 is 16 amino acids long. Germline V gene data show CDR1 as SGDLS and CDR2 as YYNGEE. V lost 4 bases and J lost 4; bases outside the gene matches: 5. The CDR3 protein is CASSPGLAGSTGELFF. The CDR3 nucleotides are TGTGCCAGCAGCCCCGGACTAGCGGGGTCCACCGGGGAGCTGTTTTTT.

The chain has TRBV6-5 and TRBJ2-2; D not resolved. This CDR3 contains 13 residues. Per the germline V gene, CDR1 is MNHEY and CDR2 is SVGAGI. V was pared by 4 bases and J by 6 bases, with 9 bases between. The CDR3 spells CASSWEHSGELFF. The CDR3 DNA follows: TGTGCCAGCAGTTGGGAACACTCCGGGGAGCTGTTTTTT.

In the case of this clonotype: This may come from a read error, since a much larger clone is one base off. The DNA for the CDR3 is TGTGCCAGCAGTTACAGCGCTAGCGGGAGCTACGAGGAGTACTTC. It is translated as CASSYSASGSYEEYF. V and J are TRBV6-5 and TRBJ2-7; 10 bases agree with TRBD2. The CDR3 length is 15 residues. The germline gives CDR1 MNHEY, CDR2 SVGAGI.

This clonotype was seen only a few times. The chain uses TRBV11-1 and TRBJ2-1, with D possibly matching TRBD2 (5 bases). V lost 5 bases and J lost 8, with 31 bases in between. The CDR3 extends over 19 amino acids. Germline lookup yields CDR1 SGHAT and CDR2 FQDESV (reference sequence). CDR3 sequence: CASSPPKLEPGSSGYEQFF. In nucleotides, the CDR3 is TGTGCCAGCAGCCCCCCCAAGTTGGAGCCTGGATCAAGCGGCTATGAGCAGTTCTTC. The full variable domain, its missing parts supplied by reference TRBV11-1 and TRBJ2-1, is EAEVAQSPRYKITEKSQAVAFWCDPISGHATLYWYRQILGQGPELLVQFQDESVVDDSQLPKDRFSAERLKGVDSTLKIQPAELGDSAMYLCASSPPKLEPGSSGYEQFFGPGTRLTVL.

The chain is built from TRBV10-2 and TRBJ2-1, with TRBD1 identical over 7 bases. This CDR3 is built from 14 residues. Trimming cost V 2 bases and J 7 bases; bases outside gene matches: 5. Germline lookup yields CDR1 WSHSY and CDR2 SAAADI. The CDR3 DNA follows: TGCGCCAGCAGTGAGGAGACAGGGATTAATGAGCAGTTCTTC. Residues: CASSEETGINEQFF.

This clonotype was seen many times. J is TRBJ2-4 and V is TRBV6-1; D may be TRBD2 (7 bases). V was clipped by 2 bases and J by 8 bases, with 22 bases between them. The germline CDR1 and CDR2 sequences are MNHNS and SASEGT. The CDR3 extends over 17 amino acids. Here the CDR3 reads CASSEQPPGEGVDIQYF. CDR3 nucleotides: TGTGCCAGCAGTGAACAACCCCCCGGGGAGGGGGTAGACATTCAGTACTTC.

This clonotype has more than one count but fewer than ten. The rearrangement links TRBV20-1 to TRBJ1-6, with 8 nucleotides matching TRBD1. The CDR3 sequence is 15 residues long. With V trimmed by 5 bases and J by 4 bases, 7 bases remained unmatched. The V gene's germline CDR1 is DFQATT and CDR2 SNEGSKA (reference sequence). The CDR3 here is CSASTGESYNSPLHF. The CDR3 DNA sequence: TGCAGTGCTTCGACAGGGGAAAGTTATAATTCACCCCTCCACTTT.

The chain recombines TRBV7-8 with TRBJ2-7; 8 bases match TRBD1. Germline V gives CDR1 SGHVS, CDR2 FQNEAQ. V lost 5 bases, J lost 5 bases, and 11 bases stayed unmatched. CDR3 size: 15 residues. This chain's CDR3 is CASSLTRTGWDEQYF. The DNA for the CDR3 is TGTGCCAGCAGCCTAACCAGGACAGGGTGGGACGAGCAGTACTTC.

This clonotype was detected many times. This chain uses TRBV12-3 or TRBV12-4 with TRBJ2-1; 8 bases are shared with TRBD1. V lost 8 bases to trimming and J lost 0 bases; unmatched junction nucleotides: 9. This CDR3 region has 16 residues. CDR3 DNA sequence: TGTGCCAGCTCCTCAGGGGGCTGGAGCTCCTACAATGAGCAGTTCTTC. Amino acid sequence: CASSSGGWSSYNEQFF.

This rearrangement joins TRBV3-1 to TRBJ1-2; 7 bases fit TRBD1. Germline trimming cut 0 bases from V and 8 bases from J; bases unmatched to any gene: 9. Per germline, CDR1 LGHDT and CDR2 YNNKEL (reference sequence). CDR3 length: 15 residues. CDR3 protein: CASSQDLGQGDGYTF. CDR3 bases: TGTGCCAGCAGCCAAGATCTAGGGCAGGGGGACGGCTACACCTTC.